This T cell receptor beta chain stems from a study of CD8 T cells in ankylosing spondylitis. Study-wide findings and caveats: Characteristic of ankylosing spondylitis blood, it appeared, was a TCR beta motif comprising about eight highly homologous variants.

The CDR3 is made up of 10 amino acids. V was clipped by 8 bases and J by 3 bases, with 4 bases between them. Per germline, CDR1 SEHNR and CDR2 FQNEAQ (reference sequence). This clonotype was recorded at least ten times. Its specificity is unknown. Using its own MiXCR run on the 5' RACE reads, TCRdb lists one record per CDR3 protein. The table records 650,000 to 800,000 distinct CDR3 sequences, roughly 19% of them present only once. Sequenced sample: blood, either unsorted or a sorted T cell fraction (not recorded which). The chain recombines TRBV7-9 with TRBJ1-1; D remains ambiguous. The TCR originated in a male donor with ankylosing spondylitis. The CDR3 DNA is TGTGCCAGCGGGGACACTGAAGCTTTCTTT. It specifies CASGDTEAFF.